Listed below are T cell receptor beta chains from one sample, sequenced in a study of T cells in Graves' hyperthyroidism and ophthalmopathy. TCRdb re-called the multiplex PCR reads with MiXCR, one entry per CDR3 protein. This table has 500,000 to 650,000 distinct CDR3 sequences, 46% appearing once. The sequenced material came from peripheral blood or thyroid tissue (not recorded which). Source of these receptors: an adult woman with Graves' disease, either hyperthyroidism or ophthalmopathy (not recorded which). CDR3s include the opening cysteine and the closing phenylalanine or tryptophan. The D gene is left open where the match is weak. The size entry is marked missing in some rows and otherwise reads once, few, many or a size class.

NA	TRBD1	15	TRBV7-3	TRBJ2-2	CASSSRTGLTGELFF	TGTGCCAGCAGCTCTCGGACAGGGCTCACCGGGGAGCTGTTTTTT
NA	NA	13	TRBV10-3	TRBJ2-1	CAIKSGSYNEQFF	TGTGCCATCAAATCTGGCTCCTACAATGAGCAGTTCTTC
NA	NA	18	TRBV19	TRBJ1-2	CASSTGIRNQGTDYGYTF	TGTGCCAGCAGCACCGGGATCCGCAATCAGGGGACGGACTATGGCTACACCTTC
NA	NA	14	TRBV5-4	TRBJ2-2	CASSLVLADGRLFF	TGTGCCAGCAGCTTGGTACTAGCCGATGGGAGGCTGTTTTTT
few	NA	13	TRBV29-1	TRBJ2-5	CSVSGLYQETQYF	TGCAGCGTTTCCGGACTGTACCAAGAGACCCAGTACTTC
NA	TRBD1	15	TRBV7-3	TRBJ2-5	CASSLPSQGRETQYF	TGTGCCAGCAGCCTCCCGTCACAGGGGCGGGAGACCCAGTACTTC
NA	TRBD1	14	TRBV10-2	TRBJ2-2	CASNRDRGYGELFF	TGCGCCAGCAACCGGGACAGGGGCTATGGGGAGCTGTTTTTT
NA	NA	16	TRBV10-2	TRBJ2-6	CASSVWGSSGANAPTF	TGCGCCAGCAGTGTTTGGGGTAGCTCTGGGGCCAACGCCCCGACTTTC
NA	NA	15	TRBV10-3	TRBJ2-2	CAISAGYGYTGELFF	TGTGCCATCAGTGCGGGGTACGGGTACACTGGGGAGCTGTTTTTT
NA	TRBD1	15	TRBV19	TRBJ2-5	CATTQTGGPHQTQYF	TGTGCCACAACCCAGACAGGGGGACCCCATCAGACCCAGTACTTC
NA	TRBD1	14	TRBV5-6	TRBJ2-7	CASSFGTGGHEQYF	TGTGCCAGCAGCTTCGGGACAGGGGGACACGAGCAGTACTTC
NA	NA	13	TRBV5-1	TRBJ1-2	CASSLVYDYGYTF	TGCGCCAGCAGCTTGGTTTACGACTATGGCTACACCTTC
many	NA	12	TRBV20-1	TRBJ2-7	CSAATGNYEQYF	TGCAGTGCGGCGACTGGGAACTACGAGCAGTACTTC
NA	NA	19	TRBV25-1	TRBJ2-7	CASSFYICSPWGGSYEQYF	NA
NA	TRBD1	15	TRBV19	TRBJ2-7	CATRTGTGPSYEQYF	TGTGCCACCCGAACCGGGACAGGGCCTTCCTACGAGCAGTACTTC
once	TRBD1	14	TRBV11-2	TRBJ1-5	CASQGQHSNQPQHF	TGTGCCAGCCAGGGACAGCATAGCAATCAACCCCAGCATTTT
few	NA	10	TRBV7-6	TRBJ1-2	CASSNSGNTF	TGTGCCAGCAGCAACTCTGGAAACACCTTC
NA	NA	14	TRBV27	TRBJ2-2	CASSSEFRTGELFF	TGTGCCAGCAGTTCAGAATTTAGGACCGGGGAGCTGTTTTTT
NA	NA	12	TRBV25-1	TRBJ1-5	CASSVGGQPQHF	TGTGCCAGCAGCGTTGGGGGTCAGCCCCAGCATTTT
many	TRBD1	14	TRBV5-1	TRBJ1-3	CASSPGTGGNTIYF	TGCGCCAGCAGCCCCGGGACAGGTGGAAACACCATATATTTT